This TCR beta chain was documented in a study of T cell responses to AZD1222 COVID-19 vaccine. Germline V gene lookup returns CDR1 SGHNT and CDR2 YYREEE (reference sequence). There are 14 residues in the CDR3. V was clipped by 1 base and J by 4 bases, with 11 bases between them. The repertoire was sequenced with immunoSEQ multiplex PCR; TCRdb's copy has only in-frame clones and lacks some. The sample yields roughly 180,000 clones, 90% seen once. Source: peripheral blood, taken on day 0 of AZD1222 vaccination. This clonotype originated in an adult in good health. The rearrangement links TRBV5-4 to TRBJ1-2; perhaps TRBD1 as D (5 bases). The CDR3 DNA is TGTGCCAGCAGCTTGAGACCGGGGGGCTATGGCTACACCTTC. It is translated as CASSLRPGGYGYTF.